This TCR beta chain is drawn from a study of cytomegalovirus exposure and HLA in healthy donors (TCRdb year 2017). In terms of the full investigation: According to an earlier analysis of several hundred of the donors, 150 million to 200 million T cells yielded roughly 110 million unique TCR beta sequences and approximately 300 Gb of sequence data. Both class I and class II loci were covered by HLA typing, at four-digit resolution. Donor age, sex, ethnicity and CMV serostatus were collected together with the repertoire data. An earlier analysis of about 620 of the donors applied high-throughput TCR beta sequencing to assess whether each TCR beta V gene segment acted as functional or pseudogenic. In addition to the first cohort of 666 subjects, a separate validation cohort of over 90 different subjects was used. Because of strong linkage in the cohort, roughly five DR-DQ haplotypes were treated as single units for association and clustering. Typing coverage differed by locus: A, B, C, DRB1 and DQB1 were typed in about 629-630 donors, DQA1 in 522, DPA1 in 606, and DPB1 in approximately 450. An early release covering roughly 600 HLA-typed donors comprised roughly 300 gigabases of sequencing data and approximately 85 million unique TCR sequences. Across around 400 genotyped donors of the cohort, an average of about 240,000 unique TCR beta nucleotide sequences per donor were sequenced, and roughly 20% of those sequences were non-productive. A later genetic analysis took genome-wide SNP genotypes for about three fifths of the 666 donors and used that subset as a discovery cohort. Rather than drawing on any new phenotypic data, the later analysis identified candidate immune exposures from TCR beta sequences and the way those sequences occurred across donors. Every repertoire in the discovery cohort had been generated on one and the same sequencing platform. Of the roughly 400 genotyped donors, roughly 80% were placed in the genetic ancestry cluster associated with self-reported Caucasian donors. The study was designed to test whether signatures of past pathogen exposure could be identified by cataloging public T cell receptors. A later analysis re-analyzed previously published TCR beta repertoires from 600 to 850 donors and added high-resolution HLA genotyping to study TCR occurrence patterns. The study combined high-throughput TCR immunosequencing, statistical association of individual TCRs with disease status, and machine learning to predict cytomegalovirus infection status. The T cell repertoires of 550 to 850 subjects were profiled by immunosequencing and related to cytomegalovirus serostatus.

To note about this clone: Its antigen is unknown. No much larger clonotype is one base removed from it; base qualities were not supplied.

Beyond this particular receptor, the publication reports: A group of highly shared sequence variants was considered likely to be a technical artifact of the sequencing pipeline. Most TCR sequences were observed very rarely across donors, whereas some public TCRs were present in many individuals. A later analysis reported that several top co-occurrence clusters appeared linked to parvovirus B19, influenza, CMV and Epstein-Barr virus. Broadly in line with IMGT annotations, most TCR beta V segments showed up in productive rearrangements about 90% or about 30% of the time in an earlier analysis of 450 to 750 of the donors. Compared with the approximately 700-donor mean, donors in an Asian-associated ancestry cluster had fewer N-insertions in productive TCRs, according to a later genetic analysis. Because HLA typing was missing for some donors at each locus, association tests included only the typed subset. Presence/absence analyses assumed roughly uniform sequencing depth across donors, an assumption that may not hold. A further reported finding was that TCR beta sequences accurately predicted the HLA-A and HLA-B alleles for most subjects in the first cohort. It was suggested by the authors that the approach could potentially be generalized to other disease states and immunological phenotypes. When HLA alleles, especially DR and DQ, strongly co-occurred, TCR associations were difficult to assign to individual alleles. In vitro tests confirmed that a few of the cytomegalovirus-associated TCR beta chains recognize cytomegalovirus antigens. A later analysis found that TCR association rates varied across HLA loci, with DRB1 alleles showing the most associated TCRs and HLA-C alleles the fewest. Immune exposure information for the cohort was limited to CMV serostatus. In this cohort, only TCR beta chains were sequenced, and detectable features were limited by the absence of alpha or paired-chain data. In a later analysis, HLA-associated TCR beta chains showed more clonal expansion and lower generation probabilities than non-associated chains that were equally common. According to a later analysis, most CMV-associated TCR beta chains appeared to be HLA-restricted, and the HLA associations seemed to be driven largely by CMV exposure. Linkage disequilibrium might explain the correlated functional status among segregating V segments, but an unknown experimental factor could not be excluded. V-gene and J-gene trimming of TCR beta chains was associated with a missense DCLRE1C variant in a later genetic analysis, and the association was replicated in an independent cohort. A total of 150 or so TCR beta chains were listed by the study as associated with cytomegalovirus. Specific HLA alleles were associated with roughly 17,000 TCR beta sequences at a false discovery rate of 0.05 in a later analysis. In both the original and validation cohorts, the classifier was reported to diagnose cytomegalovirus status with high specificity and sensitivity. About 17 rarely observed V segments, including chromosome 9 orphons, were excluded from the earlier analysis of approximately 500 of the donors because counts were too low.

Receptor libraries were prepared by the immunoSEQ multiplex PCR assay. A mixture of 60 forward primers for TCR Vbeta segments and 13 reverse primers for TCR Jbeta segments was used in the multiplex PCR. A multiplex PCR assay on genomic DNA amplified the CDR3 region of rearranged TCR beta genes. The amplified TCR beta libraries were sequenced on the Illumina HiSeq System as 87-base-pair reads. The paper's processing steps were these. Across the 670 or so repertoires, a later analysis counted 78 million or so unique TCR beta chains, roughly 11 million of which were shared by at least two donors. Raw reads were error-corrected and collapsed into unique sequences with a nearest-neighbor algorithm that merged closely related sequences to remove PCR and sequencing errors. Alignment of CDR3 sequences to IMGT reference sequences was used to assign V, D and J gene segments. For a sequence to be retained, a match of at least six nucleotides to both a V gene segment and a J gene segment was required. A rearrangement was called productive if the CDR3 had no stop codons and remained in frame with V and J, and every other rearrangement was called non-productive. CDR3 was defined by IMGT convention, running from the second conserved V-encoded cysteine to the conserved J-encoded phenylalanine. Sequences without an unambiguous match to a single V gene segment were excluded from the earlier analysis of 500 to 700 of the donors. In an earlier analysis of 450 to 750 of the donors, a V segment was called functional when productive rearrangements were above 56.7%, and segregating when the standard deviation between donors exceeded 5%. A statistical classification framework was built to diagnose cytomegalovirus status from the catalog of TCR beta chain sequences. In a later analysis, TCR nucleotide sequences were compared against IMGT/GENE-DB human TR gene sequences so that V and J genes could be assigned. Using the TCRdist pipeline, a later analysis assigned CDR3 sequences along with most-parsimonious VDJ recombination scenarios. In a later analysis, each TCR beta chain was defined by its CDR3 amino acid sequence together with its V-gene family, and reads without a unique V-gene family were excluded. As a way to deal with suspected cross-contamination and a sequencing artifact, a later analysis dropped hundreds of nucleotide sequences that were highly shared and had low generation probability. A later analysis calculated a clonal expansion index for each public chain from normalized within-repertoire ranks of inferred template counts. In a later analysis, generation probabilities were computed using a VDJ recombination model fitted to out-of-frame rearrangements, and the results were checked against IGoR. Hypergeometric tests were used in a later analysis to score TCR-TCR, TCR-HLA and TCR-CMV co-occurrence, with a repertoire-size bias correction applied to the TCR pairs. A later analysis estimated false discovery rates by permuting HLA or CMV assignments 20 times. In a later analysis, co-occurring TCRs were grouped using DBSCAN, with TCRdist sequence similarity added in when clustering inside HLA-allele-positive subsets. Repertoires with fewer than 30,000 or more than 120,000 public chains, plus five repertoires with anomalous nucleotide sharing, were excluded from co-occurrence clustering. This is the immuneACCESS table as TCRdb keeps it, with only in-frame sequences that have V and J called. A part of the clones is gone; compared with another copy, unresolved V genes explain less than half, and the rest is unexplained. The D gene and trimming were derived from the DNA, and the V and J assignments and clone size from that table. This sample comprises over 100,000 clones, around 77% of them detected only once. Jointly, the top ten make up roughly 5% of the sample.

The cohort consisted of 670 or so healthy bone marrow donors. At the time of sampling, every cohort member was nominally healthy, though immune exposures that went unrecorded were likely present. The donor was CMV seronegative and belonged to the group of 380 or so seronegative cohort members. Every donor gave a peripheral blood sample, and the peripheral blood mononuclear cells from that sample were used for TCR beta sequencing. Genomic DNA was extracted from the blood cell samples with the Qiagen DNeasy Blood Extraction Kit. Source material: PBMCs. The receptor was derived from a man aged 25-45 years in good health and CMV-seronegative.

The DNA sequence is as follows: TGTGCCAGCAGTGATCGGAGCGGGAGGCAGACCCAGTACTTC. Translated, it reads CASSDRSGRQTQYF. The sequence is built from TRBV2 and TRBJ2-5; TRBD2 matches 9 bases in the middle. The CDR3 contains 14 residues, cysteine and phenylalanine counted. The sequence is cut down to CDR3 DNA, 42 bases in frame from base 1. V is trimmed back by 3 bases and J by 6 bases, and the junction contains 5 bases that no gene match accounts for. The germline V gene sets CDR1 to SNHLY and CDR2 to FYNNEI.